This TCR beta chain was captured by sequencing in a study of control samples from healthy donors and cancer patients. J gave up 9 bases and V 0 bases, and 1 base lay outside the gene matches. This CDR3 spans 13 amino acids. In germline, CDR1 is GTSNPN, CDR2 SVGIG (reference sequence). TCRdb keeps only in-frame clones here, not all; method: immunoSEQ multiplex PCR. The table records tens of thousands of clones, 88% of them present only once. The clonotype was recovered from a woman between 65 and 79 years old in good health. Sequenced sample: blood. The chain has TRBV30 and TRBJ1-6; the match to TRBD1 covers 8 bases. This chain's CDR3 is CAWSVQGGSPLHF. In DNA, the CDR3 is TGTGCCTGGAGTGTACAGGGGGGTTCACCCCTCCACTTT.